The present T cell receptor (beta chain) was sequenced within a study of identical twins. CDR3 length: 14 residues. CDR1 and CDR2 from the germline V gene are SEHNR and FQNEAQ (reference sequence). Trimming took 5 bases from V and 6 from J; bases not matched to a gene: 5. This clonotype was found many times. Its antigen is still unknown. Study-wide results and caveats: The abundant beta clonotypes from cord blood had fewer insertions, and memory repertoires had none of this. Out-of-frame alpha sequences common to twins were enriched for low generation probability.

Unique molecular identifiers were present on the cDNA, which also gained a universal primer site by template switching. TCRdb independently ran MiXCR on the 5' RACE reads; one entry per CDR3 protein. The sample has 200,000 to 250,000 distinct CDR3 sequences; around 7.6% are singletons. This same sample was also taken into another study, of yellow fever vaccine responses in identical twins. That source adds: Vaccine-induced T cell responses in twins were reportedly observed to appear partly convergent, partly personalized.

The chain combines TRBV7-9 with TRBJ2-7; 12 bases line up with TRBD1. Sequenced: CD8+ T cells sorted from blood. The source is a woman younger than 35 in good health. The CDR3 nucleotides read TGTGCCAGCAGCCCAGGGACAGGGGGCAGCGAGCAGTACTTC. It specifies CASSPGTGGSEQYF.